A single sample is the source of the 18 T cell receptor beta chains below, sequenced in a study of blood T cell repertoires in COVID-19. Sequencing used immunoSEQ multiplex PCR; TCRdb keeps in-frame clones, though not all of them. The top ten hold roughly 2% of the sample, which has 330,000 or so clones, around 87% seen once. Sequenced: PBMCs or T cells enriched from blood (not recorded which). Every receptor here comes from a man aged 35 to 55 in a cohort exposed to, infected with or recovered from COVID-19 (not recorded which).

The rearrangement joins TRBV6-2 or TRBV6-3 to TRBJ1-2; the match to TRBD1 covers 9 bases. The CDR3 covers 15 residues. CDR1 and CDR2 from the germline V gene are MNHEY and SVGEGT. V was pared by 5 bases and J by 6 bases, with 10 bases of the junction left unmatched. The DNA for the CDR3 is TGTGCCAGCAGTCACCTGCCCACAGGGGGCGATGGCTACACCTTC. This gives the protein CASSHLPTGGDGYTF.

V and J are TRBV6-5 and TRBJ1-2; the match to TRBD1 covers 8 bases. The germline gives CDR1 MNHEY, CDR2 SVGAGI. V lost 6 bases, J lost 0 bases, and 3 bases stayed unmatched. The CDR3 consists of 14 residues. The CDR3 coding sequence is TGTGCCAGCAGCCGGGACAGGACTAACTATGGCTACACCTTC. This encodes CASSRDRTNYGYTF.

The genes are TRBV11-1 and TRBJ1-1, with TRBD1 matching 7 bases. V gave up 8 bases and J gave up 4 bases; unmatched junction bases: 10. Germline assignment: CDR1 SGHAT and CDR2 FQDESV (reference sequence). This CDR3 contains 14 residues. The CDR3 spells CASCRGGIVTEAFF. The DNA for the CDR3 is TGTGCCAGCTGTCGAGGGGGCATAGTCACTGAAGCTTTCTTT.

The chain uses TRBV10-1 and TRBJ2-1, with TRBD2 identical over 9 bases. After removal of 4 bases from V and 5 bases from J, the junction contained 3 bases not matched to a gene. The CDR3 covers 14 residues. CDR1 and CDR2 (germline): WNHNN, SYGVQD (reference sequence). CDR3 sequence: CASSVSGRNNEQFF. CDR3 in DNA: TGCGCCAGCAGTGTTAGCGGGAGAAACAATGAGCAGTTCTTC.

V usage is TRBV28 and J usage is TRBJ1-1; D possibly corresponds to TRBD1 (5 bases). Germline V CDR1 and CDR2: MDHEN, SYDVKM. Trimming took 6 bases from V and 1 from J, leaving 15 bases between them. The CDR3 runs to 15 residues. DNA of the CDR3: TGTGCCAGCAGCCCTGGAGGGGAAGGGAACACTGAAGCTTTCTTT. Amino acid sequence: CASSPGGEGNTEAFF.

The V call is TRBV14, the J call TRBJ2-1; D is uncertain. Trimming pared 0 bases from V and 9 bases from J, leaving 18 bases between. Germline V gene sequence: CDR1 SGHDN, CDR2 FVKESK. The CDR3 totals 16 residues. The CDR3 DNA sequence: TGTGCCAGCAGCCAAGATTCTTCACTAAGCCGGTCTGAGCAGTTCTTC. This translates into CASSQDSSLSRSEQFF.

The chain recombines TRBV2 with TRBJ1-3, with 7 bases that match TRBD1. The CDR3 runs to 15 residues. The germline V gene encodes CDR1 SNHLY and CDR2 FYNNEI. The junction had 5 bases not matched to a gene; V was cut back by 5 bases and J by 1 base. The CDR3 spells CASSFGQASGNTIYF. For the CDR3, the DNA is TGTGCCAGCAGTTTCGGACAGGCATCTGGAAACACCATATATTTT.

This clone was found many times. V is TRBV6-1 and J is TRBJ1-4; TRBD1 matches at 11 bases. The junction had 7 bases not matched to a gene; V was cut back by 2 bases and J by 2 bases. CDR1 is MNHNS, CDR2 SASEGT, per germline. CDR3 length: 18 amino acids. Here the CDR3 DNA reads TGTGCCAGCAGTGAATCCGGACAGGGGGCGCGCACTAATGAAAAACTGTTTTTT. Amino acids: CASSESGQGARTNEKLFF.

This chain connects TRBV6-5 to TRBJ2-1; D remains unclear. This CDR3 region has 14 residues. Between the trimmed V and J ends, which lost 0 bases and 8 bases, there was a span of 11 bases. Germline V gene data show CDR1 as MNHEY and CDR2 as SVGAGI. CDR3 sequence: CASSYSILAYEQFF. CDR3 nucleotides: TGTGCCAGCAGTTACTCAATATTAGCCTATGAGCAGTTCTTC.

This chain links TRBV5-1 with TRBJ2-2; D perhaps matches TRBD1 (6 bases). The germline V gene encodes CDR1 SGHRS and CDR2 YFSETQ. V dropped 5 bases and J dropped 6 bases, with 14 bases sitting between them. The length of the CDR3 is 14 residues. DNA for the CDR3: TGCGCCAGCAGATACGTTCAGGGGTCCGGGGAGCTGTTTTTT. It encodes CASRYVQGSGELFF.

This chain links TRBV25-1 with TRBJ2-7; D is unclear. The germline V and J ends were trimmed by 2 bases and 3 bases, with 14 bases remaining between them. This CDR3 is 15 amino acids long. Germline V lookup: CDR1 MGHDK, CDR2 SYGVNS. CDR3 coding DNA: TGTGCCAGCAGTGAACTGGGTCAATCAGGCTACGAGCAGTACTTC. Amino acids: CASSELGQSGYEQYF.

The V call is TRBV5-1, the J call TRBJ1-5; D possibly corresponds to TRBD1 (5 bases). The CDR3 runs to 15 residues. Germline-derived CDR1 and CDR2 are SGHRS and YFSETQ. Trimming took off 0 bases at V and 6 bases at J, with 13 bases between the two ends. The CDR3 nucleotides read TGCGCCAGCAGCTTGGGACAGTCCGATTCTCAGCCCCAGCATTTT. Its translation is CASSLGQSDSQPQHF. The full variable domain, its missing parts supplied by reference TRBV5-1 and TRBJ1-5, is KAGVTQTPRYLIKTRGQQVTLSCSPISGHRSVSWYQQTPGQGLQFLFEYFSETQRNKGNFPGRFSGRQFSNSRSEMNVSTLELGDSALYLCASSLGQSDSQPQHFGDGTRLSIL.

The count of this clone is one. The chain is built from TRBV29-1 and TRBJ2-1, with 7 bases that match TRBD2. Germline V gene data show CDR1 as SQVTM and CDR2 as ANQGSEA. After removal of 0 bases from V and 0 bases from J, the junction contained 5 bases not matched to a gene. The CDR3 extends over 16 amino acids. CDR3: CSVEEGLADSYNEQFF. The CDR3 DNA sequence: TGCAGCGTTGAAGAAGGGCTAGCGGACTCCTACAATGAGCAGTTCTTC.

The chain uses TRBV27 and TRBJ2-1; TRBD2 matches at 12 bases. The length of the CDR3 is 15 residues. CDR1 is MNHEY, CDR2 SMNVEV, per germline (reference sequence). V shed 4 bases, J shed 6 bases, and the junction held 4 bases outside the gene matches. The CDR3 spells CASSSSSGRANEQFF. The DNA of the CDR3 is TGTGCCAGCAGTTCTTCTAGCGGGAGGGCCAATGAGCAGTTCTTC.

The J gene is TRBJ2-1, the V gene TRBV3-1 (or the pseudogene TRBV3-2); TRBD2 agrees at 10 bases. The germline V gene has CDR1 LGHDT and CDR2 YNNKEL (reference sequence). Trimming at V came to 7 bases and at J to 2 bases, leaving 8 bases not matched to a gene. The CDR3 totals 16 residues. CDR3 protein: CASTASGRVPYNEQFF. For the CDR3, the DNA is TGTGCCAGCACGGCTAGCGGGAGAGTACCCTACAATGAGCAGTTCTTC.

The CDR3 sequence is CASSVAGARETQYF. The CDR3 DNA sequence: TGTGCCAGCAGTGTAGCGGGGGCAAGGGAGACCCAGTACTTC. The chain recombines TRBV2 with TRBJ2-5, with 9 bases fitting TRBD2. After removal of 4 bases from V and 5 bases from J, the junction contained 5 bases not matched to a gene. Germline CDR1 is SNHLY and CDR2 is FYNNEI. The CDR3 runs to 14 residues.

The rearrangement uses TRBV10-3 and TRBJ1-6; 7 bases match TRBD1. After removal of 10 bases from V and 6 bases from J, the junction contained 12 bases not matched to a gene. This CDR3 has 15 amino acids. The germline V gene has CDR1 ENHRY and CDR2 SYGVKD. The CDR3 loop reads CATLEPGQRNSPLHF. The CDR3 region has the DNA TGTGCCACCCTGGAGCCGGGACAGCGTAATTCACCCCTCCACTTT.

Only one count was recorded for this clone. The gene calls are TRBV5-1 and TRBJ1-5; tentative D call: TRBD1 (6 bases). The ends were cut back, 6 bases at V and 2 bases at J, with 18 bases in the middle. Germline lookup yields CDR1 SGHRS and CDR2 YFSETQ. There are 16 residues in the CDR3. The CDR3: CASTQLPGAGNQPQHF. For the CDR3, the DNA is TGCGCCAGCACCCAACTCCCAGGGGCGGGCAATCAGCCCCAGCATTTT. The whole variable domain, remainder taken from reference TRBV5-1 and TRBJ1-5, is KAGVTQTPRYLIKTRGQQVTLSCSPISGHRSVSWYQQTPGQGLQFLFEYFSETQRNKGNFPGRFSGRQFSNSRSEMNVSTLELGDSALYLCASTQLPGAGNQPQHFGDGTRLSIL.